The 8 T cell receptor beta chains given below trace back to one sample, sequenced in a study of Ad26.COV2.S vaccination and SARS-CoV-2 variants. Produced via immunoSEQ multiplex PCR; TCRdb's table is partial and in-frame only. The sample holds approximately 400,000 clones, 83% seen once. Treatment here: some 20 received Ad26.COV2.S at low or high dose, single or two shots; about 5 received placebo; per-sample allocation not given. It was on day 63 after the first vaccine or placebo injection that samples were taken. Specimen: peripheral blood, collected in a trial of Ad26.COV2.S vaccine versus placebo. Receptors were obtained from a person aged 18-65 years who received the Ad26.COV2.S COVID-19 vaccine or a placebo.

The rearrangement joins TRBV4-1 to TRBJ1-1; a possible D gene is TRBD1 (5 bases). The CDR3 is 14 residues long. CDR1 and CDR2 (germline): MGHRA, YSYEKL. The V and J ends lost 2 bases and 4 bases respectively, with 11 bases between them. CDR3 region: CASSQLGRGTEAFF. The DNA for the CDR3 is TGCGCCAGCAGCCAACTGGGGAGGGGCACTGAAGCTTTCTTT.

This clone appeared many times. The chain joins TRBV6-4 to TRBJ2-1; 7 bases line up with TRBD2. The CDR3 is 14 residues long. V lost 2 bases and J lost 9; bases outside the gene matches: 7. CDR1 MRHNA and CDR2 SNTAGT come from the germline V gene. CDR3 sequence reads: CASSDGREKGEQFF. In DNA, the CDR3 is TGTGCCAGCAGTGACGGGCGGGAGAAAGGTGAGCAGTTCTTC.

A single count supports this clone. This rearrangement joins TRBV5-1 to TRBJ2-1, with no clear D. V dropped 0 bases and J dropped 7 bases, with 14 bases sitting between them. Per germline, CDR1 SGHRS and CDR2 YFSETQ. The length of the CDR3 is 15 residues. Here the CDR3 reads CASSLVGAPVNEQFF. The CDR3 bases are TGCGCCAGCAGCTTGGTAGGCGCTCCCGTTAATGAGCAGTTCTTC. Together with reference TRBV5-1 and TRBJ2-1, the CDR3 gives the full variable domain: KAGVTQTPRYLIKTRGQQVTLSCSPISGHRSVSWYQQTPGQGLQFLFEYFSETQRNKGNFPGRFSGRQFSNSRSEMNVSTLELGDSALYLCASSLVGAPVNEQFFGPGTRLTVL.

This chain uses TRBV18 with TRBJ1-3, with a possible D match to TRBD1 (5 bases). Trimming shortened V by 5 bases and J by 7 bases, and 15 bases separated the two germline ends. The CDR3 runs to 14 residues. Germline-derived CDR1 and CDR2 are KGHSH and LQKENI. The CDR3: CASSASSRDNTIYF. The CDR3 DNA sequence: TGTGCCAGCTCAGCGTCTAGCAGGGATAACACCATATATTTT.

The chain couples TRBV7-9 to TRBJ2-7; D is unclear. CDR3 length: 13 amino acids. The germline gives CDR1 SEHNR, CDR2 FQNEAQ (reference sequence). V shed 5 bases and J shed 5 bases, with 13 bases lying between them. The CDR3 protein is CASSADWSDEQYF. For the CDR3, the DNA is TGTGCCAGCAGCGCCGACTGGAGCGACGAGCAGTACTTC.

This clone was found once. The chain joins TRBV7-2 to TRBJ2-3; a weak D match, TRBD2 (7 bases). The CDR3 is 17 residues long. Germline-derived CDR1 and CDR2 are SGHTA and FQGNSA. V was trimmed by 1 base and J by 0 bases, leaving 14 bases between them. As DNA, the CDR3 is TGTGCCAGCAGCTTAGGCGGGGGCCCCCTTAGCACAGATACGCAGTATTTT. Translation gives CASSLGGGPLSTDTQYF.

This clone was picked up one time. The chain is built from TRBV7-9 and TRBJ2-2; D unresolved. The CDR3 has 17 residues. Germline values: CDR1 SEHNR, CDR2 FQNEAQ (reference sequence). V was clipped by 1 base and J by 0 bases, with 12 bases between them. The CDR3 DNA sequence: TGTGCCAGCAGCTTAGGGTTTGGGCCGACGAACACCGGGGAGCTGTTTTTT. Protein sequence: CASSLGFGPTNTGELFF.

V is TRBV9 and J is TRBJ2-1, with 10 positions matching TRBD1. V lost 3 bases, J lost 10 bases, and 10 bases stayed unmatched. The CDR3 runs to 15 residues. Germline CDR1 is SGDLS and CDR2 is YYNGEE. The CDR3 region has the DNA TGTGCCAGCAGCGCAGGGACAGGGGCCCCGGTGGAGCAGTTCTTC. It encodes CASSAGTGAPVEQFF.